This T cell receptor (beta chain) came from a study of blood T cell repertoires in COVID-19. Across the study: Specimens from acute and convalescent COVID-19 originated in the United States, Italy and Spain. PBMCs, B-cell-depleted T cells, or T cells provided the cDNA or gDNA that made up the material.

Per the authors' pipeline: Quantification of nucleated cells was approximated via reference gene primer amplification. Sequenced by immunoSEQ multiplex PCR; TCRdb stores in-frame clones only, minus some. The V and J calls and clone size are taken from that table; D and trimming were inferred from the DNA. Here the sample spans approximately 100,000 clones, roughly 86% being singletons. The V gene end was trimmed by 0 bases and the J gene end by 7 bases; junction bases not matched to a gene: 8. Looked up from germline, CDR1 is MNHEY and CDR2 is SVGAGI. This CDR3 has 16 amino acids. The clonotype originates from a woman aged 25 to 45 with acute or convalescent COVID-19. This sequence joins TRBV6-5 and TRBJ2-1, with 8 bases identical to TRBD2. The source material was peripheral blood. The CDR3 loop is CASSYSIIRGGNEQFF. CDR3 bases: TGTGCCAGCAGTTACTCGATTATACGGGGGGGGAATGAGCAGTTCTTC.